What follows are 27 T cell receptor beta chains derived from one specimen sequenced in a study of identical twins. In TCRdb, the 5' RACE reads were re-called with MiXCR into one record per CDR3 protein. This table has 690,000 or so distinct CDR3 sequences, approximately 6.1% appearing once. Sequenced material: naive T cells sorted from blood. The receptors shown here come from a man between 18 and 29 years old in good health.

The chain joins TRBV12-3 or TRBV12-4 to TRBJ1-2; D perhaps matches TRBD1 (6 bases). V was trimmed by 11 bases and J by 4 bases, leaving 17 bases between them. The CDR3 extends over 13 amino acids. DNA of the CDR3: TGTGCCGTACAGGGTGGGCAAGGCTATGGCTACACCTTC. The encoded protein is CAVQGGQGYGYTF.

This clonotype has more than one count but fewer than ten. This chain uses TRBV11-3 with TRBJ2-2; the match to TRBD2 covers 14 bases. With 3 bases clipped from V and 5 bases from J, the junction kept 2 bases outside the gene matches. CDR3 length: 16 amino acids. Germline V gene sequence: CDR1 SGHNT, CDR2 YENEEA. This chain's CDR3 is CASSFGLAGGTGELFF. The CDR3 DNA is TGTGCCAGCAGCTTCGGACTAGCGGGAGGTACCGGGGAGCTGTTTTTT.

The chain employs TRBV7-9 and TRBJ2-1; TRBD2 matches 7 bases. The CDR3 contains 17 residues. Germline-derived CDR1 and CDR2 are SEHNR and FQNEAQ (reference sequence). Unmatched junction bases numbered 11, after V lost 4 bases and J lost 2 bases. The CDR3 DNA sequence: TGTGCCAGCAGCTACACGAGAGGGAGCGGGGCCTACAATGAGCAGTTCTTC. Protein product: CASSYTRGSGAYNEQFF.

V is TRBV6-1 and J is TRBJ2-3, with TRBD2 matching 8 bases. The CDR3 is made up of 18 amino acids. Germline CDR1 reads MNHNS; CDR2 reads SASEGT. Trimming removed 2 bases from V and 0 bases from J; junction bases left unmatched: 10. Here the CDR3 reads CASSENIWTGGSTDTQYF. The CDR3 DNA follows: TGTGCCAGCAGTGAAAATATTTGGACGGGAGGGAGCACAGATACGCAGTATTTT.

In this sample, this clonotype turned up many times. The J gene is TRBJ2-3, the V gene TRBV20-1; 12 nucleotides align to TRBD2. The CDR3 contains 14 residues. CDR1 and CDR2 from the germline V gene are DFQATT and SNEGSKA (reference sequence). Unmatched junction bases numbered 5, after V lost 6 bases and J lost 4 bases. The CDR3 reads CSAATSGRSDTQYF. CDR3 DNA: TGCAGTGCAGCGACTAGCGGGAGATCAGATACGCAGTATTTT.

This clonotype was seen many times. This chain links TRBV12-3 or TRBV12-4 with TRBJ1-6; TRBD1 matches 7 bases. V shed 5 bases, J shed 6 bases, and the junction held 1 base outside the gene matches. The CDR3 extends over 13 amino acids. This CDR3 reads CASSGTVNSPLHF. The CDR3 DNA is TGTGCCAGCAGTGGGACAGTTAATTCACCCCTCCACTTT.

This chain connects TRBV6-2 or TRBV6-3 to TRBJ2-3; D is undetermined. The CDR3 spans 12 residues. V was cut by 4 bases and J by 4 bases, with 6 bases left in between. From germline, CDR1 is MNHEY and CDR2 SVGEGT. In DNA form, the CDR3 reads TGTGCCAGCAGTTCCGCAGCAGATACGCAGTATTTT. This encodes CASSSAADTQYF.

This clonotype was seen many times. The V gene is TRBV6-2 or TRBV6-3, the J gene TRBJ1-5, with 7 nucleotides matching TRBD1. Germline CDR1 and CDR2: MNHEY and SVGEGT. CDR3 size: 14 residues. J gave up 3 bases and V 5 bases, and 4 bases lay outside the gene matches. CDR3 sequence: CASSKGQLNQPQHF. The CDR3 nucleotides are TGTGCCAGCAGTAAGGGACAGCTCAATCAGCCCCAGCATTTT.

This clonotype was seen repeatedly, ten times or more. This sequence joins TRBV5-1 and TRBJ2-1; weak D call: TRBD1 (5 bases). Germline V gene sequence: CDR1 SGHRS, CDR2 YFSETQ. CDR3 length: 15 residues. V lost 6 bases and J 0 bases, leaving 13 bases between the germline ends. The CDR3 coding sequence is TGCGCCAGCAAATCAACAGGTAGCTCCTACAATGAGCAGTTCTTC. It translates to CASKSTGSSYNEQFF.

The sample holds a few counts of this clonotype. CDR3 sequence: CASTEGFANTEAFF. The CDR3 DNA follows: TGTGCCAGCACGGAGGGGTTTGCGAACACTGAAGCTTTCTTT. This chain joins TRBV2 and TRBJ1-1, with D possibly being TRBD1 (5 bases). Germline CDR1 and CDR2: SNHLY and FYNNEI. This CDR3 has 14 residues. Trimming pared 7 bases from V and 1 base from J, leaving 13 bases between.

This clonotype was recorded many times. This chain joins TRBV20-1 and TRBJ1-6; 7 bases agree with TRBD1. V lost 0 bases, J lost 3 bases, and 2 bases stayed unmatched. This CDR3 is 15 amino acids long. The germline CDR1 and CDR2 sequences are DFQATT and SNEGSKA (reference sequence). The CDR3 nucleotides are TGCAGTGCTAGAGATGGACAGGACTATAATTCACCCCTCCACTTT. Translated, it gives CSARDGQDYNSPLHF.

The table lists this clonotype with many counts. The rearrangement links TRBV5-1 to TRBJ1-1, with D possibly TRBD1 on 5 matching bases. This CDR3 has 16 amino acids. The germline V gene has CDR1 SGHRS and CDR2 YFSETQ. V lost 3 bases to trimming and J lost 0 bases, with 15 bases between them. The CDR3 DNA reads as TGCGCCAGCAGCTCTTCCAGACAGCCCATGAACACTGAAGCTTTCTTT. Residues: CASSSSRQPMNTEAFF.

This clonotype appeared a few times. The chain employs TRBV5-1 and TRBJ2-7; 9 bases are shared with TRBD1. Germline CDR1 reads SGHRS; CDR2 reads YFSETQ. The CDR3 length is 14 residues. The V gene end was trimmed by 4 bases and the J gene end by 4 bases; junction bases not matched to a gene: 6. DNA of the CDR3: TGCGCCAGCAGCAAAAACAGGGGGCTTTACGAGCAGTACTTC. Protein product: CASSKNRGLYEQYF.

The chain has TRBV21-1 and TRBJ1-1. TRBV21-1 is described as a pseudogene. The CDR3 consists of 13 residues. The CDR3 region has the DNA TGTGCCAGCAGCAAAGTAGTCGGGCTCCGGGCTTTCTTT. Its protein is CASSKVVGLRAFF.

The chain has TRBV7-8 and TRBJ2-1; no definite D call. The CDR3 has 11 residues. CDR1 and CDR2 (germline): SGHVS, FQNEAQ. V was shortened by 7 bases and J by 4 bases, with 5 bases between the two germline ends. The CDR3 nucleotides read TGTGCCAGCACCGTATACAATGAGCAGTTCTTC. Translation gives CASTVYNEQFF.

This clonotype was recorded at least ten times. The chain uses TRBV9 and TRBJ1-1; 7 nucleotides agree with TRBD1. There are 14 residues in the CDR3. The J segment lost 5 bases and the V segment lost 3 bases, leaving 7 bases of the junction unmatched. Per the germline V gene, CDR1 is SGDLS and CDR2 is YYNGEE. CDR3 in amino acids: CASSAATGRTEAFF. As DNA, the CDR3 is TGTGCCAGCAGCGCAGCGACAGGGCGGACTGAAGCTTTCTTT.

The rearrangement links TRBV7-2 to TRBJ2-6; D gene ambiguous. Per germline, CDR1 SGHTA and CDR2 FQGNSA. Trimming cost V 5 bases and J 4 bases, with 9 bases left between them. The CDR3 is 14 amino acids. The CDR3 reads CASSTQTGANVLTF. CDR3 DNA: TGTGCCAGCAGCACGCAGACAGGGGCCAACGTCCTGACTTTC.

This clonotype has only a few counts. The chain joins TRBV4-1 to TRBJ2-7, with TRBD1 matching over 7 bases. Germline trimming cut 0 bases from V and 3 bases from J; bases unmatched to any gene: 11. The germline gives CDR1 MGHRA, CDR2 YSYEKL. The CDR3 has 17 residues. CDR3 sequence: CASSQDWRTGQRYEQYV. As DNA, the CDR3 is TGCGCCAGCAGCCAAGATTGGAGGACAGGACAACGCTACGAGCAGTACGTC.

J is TRBJ2-6 and V is TRBV7-6, with D unresolved. CDR1 is SGHVS and CDR2 is FNYEAQ in the germline V gene. Trimming removed 5 bases from V and 0 bases from J, with 14 bases in between. The CDR3 runs 17 residues. The CDR3 coding sequence is TGTGCCAGCAGCCTACTATTGGGCTTCTCTGGGGCCAACGTCCTGACTTTC. Residues: CASSLLLGFSGANVLTF.

The rearrangement uses TRBV7-8 and TRBJ2-2; D is undetermined. Trimming left V 8 bases short and J 5 bases short, with 18 bases between. Germline values: CDR1 SGHVS, CDR2 FQNEAQ. The CDR3 runs to 15 residues. The DNA of the CDR3 is TGTGCCAGCCACCCCAAAATCGTGGTAACCGGGGAGCTGTTTTTT. This codes for CASHPKIVVTGELFF.

This clonotype has at least ten counts. CDR3 sequence reads: CATSSPGTQETQYF. The CDR3 DNA sequence: TGTGCCACCAGTTCCCCGGGGACCCAAGAGACCCAGTACTTC. The chain has TRBV24-1 and TRBJ2-5, with D perhaps TRBD1 or TRBD2 (5 bases each). The germline V gene has CDR1 KGHDR and CDR2 SFDVKD. V lost 6 bases to trimming and J lost 1 base, with 11 bases between them. CDR3 size: 14 residues.

The rearrangement joins TRBV20-1 to TRBJ2-5, with 11 bases matching TRBD2. CDR3 size: 15 residues. J gave up 5 bases and V 3 bases, and 8 bases lay outside the gene matches. Germline V gene data show CDR1 as DFQATT and CDR2 as SNEGSKA (reference sequence). CDR3 loop: CSASQVAGGGETQYF. The CDR3, as DNA: TGCAGTGCTAGTCAGGTAGCGGGAGGGGGTGAGACCCAGTACTTC.

The sample holds a few counts of this clonotype. The V and J genes are TRBV4-1 and TRBJ2-3; D is unclear. This CDR3 comprises 14 residues. Trimming shortened V by 0 bases and J by 6 bases, and 10 bases separated the two germline ends. Per the germline V gene, CDR1 is MGHRA and CDR2 is YSYEKL. In nucleotides, the CDR3 is TGCGCCAGCAGCCAAGAGCCCAGAGCGGATACGCAGTATTTT. It yields the protein CASSQEPRADTQYF.

Ten or more counts support this clonotype. In DNA form, the CDR3 reads TGTGCCAGCAGCAAAGATAGTCTGTGGAGCGGGAGATGGAACAATGAGCAGTTCTTC. Translation: CASSKDSLWSGRWNNEQFF. This chain uses TRBV21-1 with TRBJ2-1; the D call of TRBD2 is as the table states it, not checked on the DNA. TRBV21-1 is a known pseudogene. This CDR3 comprises 19 residues.

This clonotype was observed a single time. This could be a read error, since a much larger clone is one nucleotide away. As the CDR3 is not closed by the conserved phenylalanine or tryptophan, this likely results from a read error. The DNA is omitted, as the CDR3 cannot be located on it reliably, and the CDR3 follows TCRdb's listing. The rearrangement joins TRBV6-2 or TRBV6-3 to TRBJ2-5; TRBD1, the table's D call, was not compared with the DNA. The CDR3 adds up to 12 amino acids, both ends counted. CDR1 and CDR2 (germline): MNHEY, SVGEGT. CDR3 loop: CASSYSRTPTNL.

The chain uses TRBV20-1 and TRBJ2-2, with 10 bases lining up with TRBD2. After removal of 3 bases from V and 7 bases from J, the junction contained 8 bases not matched to a gene. Germline values: CDR1 DFQATT, CDR2 SNEGSKA (reference sequence). There are 15 residues in the CDR3. The CDR3 here is CSASGAGGIGGELFF. Here the CDR3 DNA reads TGCAGTGCTAGCGGAGCGGGAGGGATTGGCGGGGAGCTGTTTTTT.

Ten or more counts support this clonotype. The V and J genes are TRBV12-3 or TRBV12-4 and TRBJ2-5; D ambiguous. The CDR3 spans 14 residues. Trimming pared 4 bases from V and 4 bases from J, leaving 13 bases between. The CDR3 DNA follows: TGTGCCAGCAGTTACACTGGGGATGGAGAGACCCAGTACTTC. Protein sequence: CASSYTGDGETQYF.